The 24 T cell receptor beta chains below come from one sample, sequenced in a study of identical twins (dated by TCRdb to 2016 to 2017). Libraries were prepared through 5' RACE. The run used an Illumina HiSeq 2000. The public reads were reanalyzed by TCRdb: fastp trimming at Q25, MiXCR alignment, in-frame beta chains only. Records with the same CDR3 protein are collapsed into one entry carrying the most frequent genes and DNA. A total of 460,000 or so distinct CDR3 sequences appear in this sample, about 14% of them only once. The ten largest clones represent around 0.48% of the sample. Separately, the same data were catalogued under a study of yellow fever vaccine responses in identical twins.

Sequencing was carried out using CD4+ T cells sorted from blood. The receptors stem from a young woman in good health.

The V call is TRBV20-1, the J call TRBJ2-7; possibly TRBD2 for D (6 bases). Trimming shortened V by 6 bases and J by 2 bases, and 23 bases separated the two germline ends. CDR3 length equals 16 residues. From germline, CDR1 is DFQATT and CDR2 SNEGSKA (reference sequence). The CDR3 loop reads CSALDLSQRVTYEQYF. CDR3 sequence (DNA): TGCAGTGCCCTAGACCTATCCCAGCGGGTAACCTACGAGCAGTACTTC.

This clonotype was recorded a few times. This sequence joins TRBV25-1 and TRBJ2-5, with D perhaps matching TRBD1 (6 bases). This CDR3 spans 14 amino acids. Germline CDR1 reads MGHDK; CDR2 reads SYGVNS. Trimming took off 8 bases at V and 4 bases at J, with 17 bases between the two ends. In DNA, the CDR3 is TGTGCCAGCGGCGAGGGAGTGGGGGCAGAGACCCAGTACTTC. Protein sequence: CASGEGVGAETQYF.

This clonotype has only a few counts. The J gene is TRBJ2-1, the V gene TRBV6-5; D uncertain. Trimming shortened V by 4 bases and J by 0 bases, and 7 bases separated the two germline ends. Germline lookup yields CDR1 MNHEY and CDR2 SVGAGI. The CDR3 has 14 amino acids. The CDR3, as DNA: TGTGCCAGCAGTTTAAAGGTCTCCTACAATGAGCAGTTCTTC. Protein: CASSLKVSYNEQFF.

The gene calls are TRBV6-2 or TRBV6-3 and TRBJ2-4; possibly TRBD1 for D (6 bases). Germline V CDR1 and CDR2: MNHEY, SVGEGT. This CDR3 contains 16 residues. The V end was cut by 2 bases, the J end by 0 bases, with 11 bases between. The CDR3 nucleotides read TGTGCCAGCAGTTACCCCGGACAGCTAGCCAAAAACATTCAGTACTTC. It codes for CASSYPGQLAKNIQYF.

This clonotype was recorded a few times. The CDR3 DNA is TGCAGTGCCCCCGGGACAGAAGAGACCCAGTACTTC. Translation gives CSAPGTEETQYF. This chain connects TRBV20-1 to TRBJ2-5, with 7 positions matching TRBD1. The CDR3 sequence is 12 residues long. V dropped 6 bases and J dropped 3; count of bases not matched to a gene: 4. Looked up from germline, CDR1 is DFQATT and CDR2 is SNEGSKA (reference sequence).

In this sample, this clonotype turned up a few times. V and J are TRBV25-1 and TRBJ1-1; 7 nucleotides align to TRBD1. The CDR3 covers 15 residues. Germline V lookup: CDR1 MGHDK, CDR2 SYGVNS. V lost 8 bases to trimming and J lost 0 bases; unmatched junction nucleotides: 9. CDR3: CASSGLGQMNTEAFF. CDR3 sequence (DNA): TGTGCCAGCTCCGGCCTGGGACAGATGAACACTGAAGCTTTCTTT.

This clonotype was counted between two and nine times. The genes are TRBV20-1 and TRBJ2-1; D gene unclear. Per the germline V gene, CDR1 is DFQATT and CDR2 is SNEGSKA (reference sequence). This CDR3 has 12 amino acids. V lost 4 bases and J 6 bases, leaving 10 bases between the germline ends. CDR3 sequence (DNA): TGCAGTGCTATGGCTACCCCCAATGAGCAGTTCTTC. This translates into CSAMATPNEQFF.

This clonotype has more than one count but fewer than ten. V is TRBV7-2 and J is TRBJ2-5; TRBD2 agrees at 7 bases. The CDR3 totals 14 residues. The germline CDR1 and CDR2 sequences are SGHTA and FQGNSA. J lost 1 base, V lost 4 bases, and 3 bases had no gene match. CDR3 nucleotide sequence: TGTGCCAGCAGCTATGGACTAGGCCAAGAGACCCAGTACTTC. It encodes CASSYGLGQETQYF.

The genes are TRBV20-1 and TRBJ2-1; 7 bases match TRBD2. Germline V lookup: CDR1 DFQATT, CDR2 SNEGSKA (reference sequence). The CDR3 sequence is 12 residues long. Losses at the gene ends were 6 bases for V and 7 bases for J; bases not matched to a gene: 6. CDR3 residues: CSAPPGGNEQFF. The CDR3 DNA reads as TGCAGTGCCCCTCCGGGGGGTAATGAGCAGTTCTTC.

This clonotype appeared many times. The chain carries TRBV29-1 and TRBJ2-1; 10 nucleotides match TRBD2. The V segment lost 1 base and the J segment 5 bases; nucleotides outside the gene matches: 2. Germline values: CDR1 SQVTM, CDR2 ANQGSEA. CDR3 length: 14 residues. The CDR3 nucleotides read TGCAGCGTTGAAGGGACTAGCGGTGACAATGAGCAGTTCTTC. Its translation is CSVEGTSGDNEQFF.

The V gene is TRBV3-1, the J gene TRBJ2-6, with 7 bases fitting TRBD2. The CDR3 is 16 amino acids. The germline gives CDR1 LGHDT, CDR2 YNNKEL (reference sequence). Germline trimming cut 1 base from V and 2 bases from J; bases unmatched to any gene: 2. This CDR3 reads CASSQGGRPGANVLTF. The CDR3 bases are TGTGCCAGCAGCCAAGGCGGGAGACCTGGGGCCAACGTCCTGACTTTC.

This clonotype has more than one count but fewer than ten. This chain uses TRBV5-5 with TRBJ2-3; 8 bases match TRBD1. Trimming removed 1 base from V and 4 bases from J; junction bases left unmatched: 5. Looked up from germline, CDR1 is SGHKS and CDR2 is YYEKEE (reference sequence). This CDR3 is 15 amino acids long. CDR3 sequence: CASSLPDRAPDTQYF. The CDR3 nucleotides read TGTGCCAGCAGCTTGCCGGACAGGGCTCCAGATACGCAGTATTTT. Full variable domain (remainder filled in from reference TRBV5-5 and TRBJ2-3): DAGVTQSPTHLIKTRGQQVTLRCSPISGHKSVSWYQQVLGQGPQFIFQYYEKEERGRGNFPDRFSARQFPNYSSELNVNALLLGDSALYLCASSLPDRAPDTQYFGPGTRLTVL.

The CDR3: CSAGQGGPYNEQFF. The DNA for the CDR3 is TGCAGTGCCGGACAGGGAGGGCCCTACAATGAGCAGTTCTTC. The chain recombines TRBV20-1 with TRBJ2-1, with a weak D call TRBD1 (8 bases). There are 14 residues in the CDR3. The V gene's germline CDR1 is DFQATT and CDR2 SNEGSKA (reference sequence). V was pared by 6 bases and J by 2 bases, with 14 bases between.

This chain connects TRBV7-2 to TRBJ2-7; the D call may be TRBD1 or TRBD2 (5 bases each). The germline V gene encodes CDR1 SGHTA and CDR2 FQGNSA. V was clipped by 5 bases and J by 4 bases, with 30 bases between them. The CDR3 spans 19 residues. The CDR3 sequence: CASSRPLRAQGWNYYEQYF. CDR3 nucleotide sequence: TGTGCCAGCAGCCGACCGTTGAGGGCTCAGGGTTGGAACTATTACGAGCAGTACTTC.

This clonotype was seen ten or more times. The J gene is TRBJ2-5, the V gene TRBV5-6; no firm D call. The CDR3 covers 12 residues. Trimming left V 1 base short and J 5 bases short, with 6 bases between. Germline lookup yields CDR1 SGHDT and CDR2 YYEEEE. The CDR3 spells CASSLWRETQYF. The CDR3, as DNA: TGTGCCAGCAGCTTGTGGCGGGAGACCCAGTACTTC.

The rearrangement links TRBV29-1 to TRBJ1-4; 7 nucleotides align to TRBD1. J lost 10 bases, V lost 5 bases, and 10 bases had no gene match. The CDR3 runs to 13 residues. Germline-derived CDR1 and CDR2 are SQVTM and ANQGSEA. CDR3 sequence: CSVSVGQEGKLFF. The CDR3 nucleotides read TGCAGCGTTTCCGTTGGACAGGAGGGAAAACTGTTTTTT.

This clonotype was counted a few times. CDR3 bases: TGTGCCAGCAGTTTAGCAGGAGACAGGGGCACTGAAGCTTTCTTT. Translated: CASSLAGDRGTEAFF. The chain carries TRBV12-3 or TRBV12-4 and TRBJ1-1; 8 bases are shared with TRBD1. The CDR3 sequence is 15 residues long. V was clipped by 0 bases and J by 4 bases; unmatched bases: 4.

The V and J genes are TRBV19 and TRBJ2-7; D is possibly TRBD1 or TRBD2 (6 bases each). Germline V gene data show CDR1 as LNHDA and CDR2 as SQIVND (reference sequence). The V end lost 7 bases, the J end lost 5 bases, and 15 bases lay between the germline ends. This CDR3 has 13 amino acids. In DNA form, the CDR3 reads TGTGCCAGTATGGGGGCAGGGGAGGACGAGCAGTACTTC. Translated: CASMGAGEDEQYF.

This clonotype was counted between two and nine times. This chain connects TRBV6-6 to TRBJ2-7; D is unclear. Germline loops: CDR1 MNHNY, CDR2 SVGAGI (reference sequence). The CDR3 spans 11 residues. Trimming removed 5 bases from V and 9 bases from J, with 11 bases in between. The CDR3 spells CASSDPFAQYF. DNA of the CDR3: TGTGCCAGCAGTGATCCTTTCGCGCAGTACTTC.

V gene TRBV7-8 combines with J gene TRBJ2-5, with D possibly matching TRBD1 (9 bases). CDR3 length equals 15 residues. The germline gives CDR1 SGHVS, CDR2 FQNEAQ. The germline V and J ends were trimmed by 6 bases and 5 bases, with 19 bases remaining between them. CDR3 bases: TGTGCCAGCAGAACGGGGGGGACAGGGATGGAGACCCAGTACTTC. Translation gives CASRTGGTGMETQYF.

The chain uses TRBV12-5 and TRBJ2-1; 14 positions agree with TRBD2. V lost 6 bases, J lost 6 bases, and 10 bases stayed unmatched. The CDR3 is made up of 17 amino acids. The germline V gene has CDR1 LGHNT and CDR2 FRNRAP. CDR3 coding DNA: TGTGCTAGTGGCCCTTATAGGGGACTAGCGGGGGCCAATGAGCAGTTCTTC. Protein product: CASGPYRGLAGANEQFF.

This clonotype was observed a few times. CDR3 in amino acids: CASSPGLAGEDTQYF. CDR3 sequence (DNA): TGTGCCAGCAGCCCCGGACTAGCGGGGGAAGATACGCAGTATTTT. The V gene is TRBV3-1, the J gene TRBJ2-3, with 13 bases aligning to TRBD2. The CDR3 totals 15 residues. Germline values: CDR1 LGHDT, CDR2 YNNKEL (reference sequence). The ends lost 4 bases at V and 5 bases at J; junction bases unmatched: 3.

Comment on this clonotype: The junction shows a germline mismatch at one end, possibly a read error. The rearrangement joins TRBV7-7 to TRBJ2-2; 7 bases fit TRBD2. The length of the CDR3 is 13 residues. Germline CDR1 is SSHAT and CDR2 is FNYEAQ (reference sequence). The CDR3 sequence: CASSLERGGELFF. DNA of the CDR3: TGTGCTAGCAGCTTAGAGCGGGGCGGGGAGCTGTTTTTT.

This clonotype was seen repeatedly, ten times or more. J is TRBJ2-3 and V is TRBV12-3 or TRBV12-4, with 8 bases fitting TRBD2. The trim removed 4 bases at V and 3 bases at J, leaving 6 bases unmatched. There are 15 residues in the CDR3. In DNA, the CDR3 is TGTGCCAGCAGTTCCGTAGCGGGAAGAACAGATACGCAGTATTTT. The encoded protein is CASSSVAGRTDTQYF.